This T cell receptor beta chain is drawn from a study of T cell changes during pregnancy in multiple sclerosis. The CDR3 has 14 residues. CDR1 LNHDA and CDR2 SQIVND come from the germline V gene (reference sequence). Unmatched junction bases numbered 0, after V lost 3 bases and J lost 1 base. Libraries were prepared by immunoSEQ multiplex PCR; TCRdb keeps only in-frame clonotypes and omits some of them. The sample lists about 38,000 clones; approximately 94% were seen once. Sample: CD4+ T cells from peripheral blood mononuclear cells, taken in the second trimester of pregnancy. The TCR originated in a female donor with multiple sclerosis, enrolled in a pregnancy study. V and J are TRBV19 and TRBJ2-3; 8 positions agree with TRBD1. The CDR3 sequence is CASSMGQGTDTQYF. The CDR3 DNA reads as TGTGCCAGTAGTATGGGACAGGGCACAGATACGCAGTATTTT.